A few counts support the clone carrying this T cell receptor beta chain. Its target is not known. Other nucleotide sequences from this sample produce the same CDR3. The study reverse transcribed the entire isolated RNA, so it sequenced expressed TCRB transcripts. Sequenced by immunoSEQ multiplex PCR; TCRdb stores in-frame clones only, minus some. Of hundreds of thousands of clones in the sample, more than 13% are singletons; the top ten hold approximately 0.042%. This sample is drawn from a study of beta chain features in type 1 diabetes. Whole-study findings and limits: The question of HLA type influencing TCRB rearrangement was one that remained unresolved here. Type 1 diabetes patients showed fewer insertions and more deletions at VDJ junctions. In the patient group, naive, central memory and Treg TCRB repertoires seemed more alike than in the healthy donor group. TCRB CDR3s from Type 1 diabetes patients were moderately but significantly shorter in all four CD4+ subsets.

Cells sorted by CD45RO/CCR7/CD25/CD127/CD95/CD27 comprised CD4+ naive, central memory, regulatory and stem cell-like memory cells. Trimming took off 3 bases at V and 5 bases at J, with 10 bases between the two ends. The CDR3 totals 13 residues. Germline V gives CDR1 SGHAT, CDR2 FQDESV (reference sequence). The rearrangement joins TRBV11-1 to TRBJ2-5; D call uncertain. The sequence was obtained from a man between 18 and 35 years old with type 1 diabetes. The specimen sequenced was naive CD4+ T cells from blood. In DNA form, the CDR3 reads TGTGCCAGCAGCTTTGGCAGTCAGGAGACCCAGTACTTC. Translated: CASSFGSQETQYF.